There are many counts of the clone carrying this T cell receptor beta chain. This entry comes from a study of T-cell reconstitution after alpha-beta-depleted transplantation in children. Unique molecular identifiers featured in how the TCRbeta library was prepared. TCRdb called the PCR reads again in MiXCR, with one record for every CDR3 protein. The sample has some 290,000 distinct CDR3 sequences, almost 10% seen once. Per the germline V gene, CDR1 is SGHKS and CDR2 is YYEKEE (reference sequence). The CDR3 runs to 15 residues. V lost 0 bases and J 0 bases, leaving 10 bases between the germline ends. The source of this sequence is a human donor who donated a stem cell graft to a child with SCID. The V call is TRBV5-5, the J call TRBJ2-7; either TRBD1 or TRBD2 may supply D (6 bases each). The source material was PBMCs from the stem cell graft donor, sampled from the stem cell graft. For the CDR3, the DNA is TGTGCCAGCAGCTTGGAGTGGGGGGCCTCCTACGAGCAGTACTTC. It specifies CASSLEWGASYEQYF.